This T cell receptor beta chain was identified in a study of beta chain features in type 1 diabetes. At the level of the study: The study found patients and healthy donors alike in age, gender and cell yields. General study findings and limits: Healthy donors had naive, central memory and Treg TCRB repertoires that appeared less similar than those seen among patients. TCRB CDR3s were moderately but significantly shorter in Type 1 diabetes patients in all four CD4+ subsets.

This clone has just a few counts. Antigen specificity is unknown. This CDR3 is also generated by other DNA sequences in the sample. Expressed TCRB transcripts were sequenced because the entire RNA isolate underwent reverse transcription. The average output of naive, central memory and regulatory T cell samples was approximately 3.6 million reads. Clones were sequenced by immunoSEQ multiplex PCR, and TCRdb holds only the in-frame ones, with some missing. The data contain roughly 160,000 clones, roughly 8% of them seen just once; the ten biggest clones take up more than 0.5%. Germline V gene lookup returns CDR1 KGHSH and CDR2 LQKENI. Trimming cost V 3 bases and J 3 bases, with 8 bases left between them. This CDR3 is built from 13 residues.

The material sequenced was central memory CD4+ T cells from blood. This sequence was found in a woman between 18 and 29 years old with type 1 diabetes. V usage is TRBV18 and J usage is TRBJ2-5; D is perhaps TRBD1 (6 bases). The CDR3 nucleotides read TGTGCCAGCTCACCCCCAGGGGAAGAGACCCAGTACTTC. Its translation: CASSPPGEETQYF.